This record concerns one TCR beta chain sequence. This entry comes from a study of blood T cell repertoires in COVID-19. As for the study in general: COVID-19 samples, acute and convalescent, were from the United States, Italy and Spain. PBMCs, B-cell-depleted T cells, or T cells were the source of the cDNA or gDNA that made up the material.

In the source study's methods: Estimated nucleated cell counts came from reference gene primer amplification. Measured with immunoSEQ multiplex PCR; TCRdb has only the in-frame clones, and not every one. V, J and clone size were drawn from that table, and D and trimming were deduced from the DNA. The sample holds tens of thousands of clones; 65% to 85% are singletons and the top ten take about 6%. Patients of the Seattle cohort, enrolled during active infection, were followed longitudinally. CDR1 SGHRS and CDR2 YFSETQ come from the germline V gene. The CDR3 loop spans 14 amino acids. The V gene end was trimmed by 5 bases and the J gene end by 4 bases; junction bases not matched to a gene: 7.

Sequenced material: peripheral blood. The TCR originated in a man between 65 and 80 years old with COVID-19, enrolled during active disease. This chain links TRBV5-1 with TRBJ1-1; 8 bases are shared with TRBD1. The CDR3 sequence is CASRLDRAPTEAFF. The DNA of the CDR3 is TGCGCCAGCAGACTGGACAGGGCGCCCACTGAAGCTTTCTTT.